The rows below give T cell receptor beta chains drawn from one sample of a study of blood T cell repertoires in COVID-19. Using immunoSEQ multiplex PCR, the repertoire was profiled, and TCRdb retains in-frame clones only, with some absent. The sample holds hundreds of thousands of clones; 80% to 90% are singletons and the top ten take 10%. The material sequenced was peripheral blood. These receptors came from an elderly woman with acute or convalescent COVID-19. CDR3s include the opening cysteine and the closing phenylalanine or tryptophan. Fields, in order: D gene, J gene, clone size, V gene, CDR3 protein, CDR3 DNA. A D gene is named only where the DNA matches it firmly. Clone size is given for some rows only: seen once, a few or many times, or a class if the clone is expanded.

NA,TRBJ2-1,NA,TRBV9,CASSVQEGAYNEQFF,TGTGCCAGCAGCGTTCAGGAGGGAGCCTACAATGAGCAGTTCTTC
NA,TRBJ1-6,NA,TRBV6-2/TRBV6-3,CASSSIFAVQANSPLHF,TGTGCCAGCAGTTCGATATTTGCAGTACAGGCTAATTCACCCCTCCACTTT
TRBD1,TRBJ2-3,NA,TRBV24-1,CATSEQTGGRADTQYF,TGTGCCACCAGTGAACAAACAGGGGGCAGGGCAGATACGCAGTATTTT
TRBD1,TRBJ2-4,NA,TRBV2,CASRSFRDRVQNIQYF,TGTGCCAGCAGAAGCTTCCGGGACAGGGTCCAAAACATTCAGTACTTC
NA,TRBJ1-1,few,TRBV5-5,CASSLSGLTDYANTEAFF,TGTGCCAGCAGCTTGTCCGGTTTGACAGATTATGCGAACACTGAAGCTTTCTTT
NA,TRBJ2-2,NA,TRBV18,CASSPSATGELFF,TGTGCCAGCTCACCCTCCGCGACCGGGGAGCTGTTTTTT
NA,TRBJ2-3,NA,TRBV25-1,CANYTDTQYF,TGTGCCAACTACACAGATACGCAGTATTTT
TRBD2,TRBJ2-7,NA,TRBV5-1,CASSGPTSGGGEQYF,TGCGCCAGCAGCGGCCCCACTAGCGGGGGGGGCGAGCAGTACTTC
NA,TRBJ2-7,NA,TRBV6-2/TRBV6-3,CASTPTGPAYEQYF,TGTGCCAGCACCCCGACAGGACCTGCCTACGAGCAGTACTTC
TRBD2,TRBJ2-1,NA,TRBV7-3,CASSLQTGGNEQFF,TGTGCCAGCAGCCTTCAGACGGGGGGGAATGAGCAGTTCTTC
NA,TRBJ2-7,few,TRBV7-2,CASSFYLGSEQYF,TGTGCCAGCAGCTTCTATCTCGGGAGCGAGCAGTACTTC
NA,TRBJ2-1,NA,TRBV7-3,CASSPPLMDWRSYNEQFF,TGTGCCAGCAGCCCACCCCTTATGGACTGGCGCTCCTACAATGAGCAGTTCTTC
TRBD1,TRBJ1-2,NA,TRBV6-1,CASSEGPGTAYGYTF,TGTGCCAGCAGTGAAGGTCCCGGGACAGCCTATGGCTACACCTTC
TRBD2,TRBJ2-1,NA,TRBV18,CASSPPRVAGFYNEQFF,TGTGCCAGCTCACCACCGAGGGTAGCGGGGTTTTACAATGAGCAGTTCTTC
TRBD1,TRBJ2-3,NA,TRBV7-9,CASRSHPGTGDTDTQYF,TGTGCCAGCAGATCCCACCCCGGGACAGGAGACACAGATACGCAGTATTTT
NA,TRBJ2-7,NA,TRBV3-1/TRBV3-2,CASSQDRYSYEQYF,TGTGCCAGCAGCCAAGATCGCTACTCCTACGAGCAGTACTTC
TRBD2,TRBJ2-1,NA,TRBV6-2/TRBV6-3,CASSYGPGGGPYNEQFF,TGTGCCAGCAGTTACGGCCCAGGCGGGGGTCCCTACAATGAGCAGTTCTTC
NA,TRBJ1-2,NA,TRBV7-9,CASNPGVANYGYTF,TGTGCCAGCAACCCAGGGGTCGCTAACTATGGCTACACCTTC
TRBD2,TRBJ2-7,once,TRBV4-1,CASSPGLTSYEQYF,TGCGCCAGCAGCCCGGGACTAACCTCCTACGAGCAGTACTTC
NA,TRBJ1-1,NA,TRBV4-3,CASSQGQMNTEAFF,TGCGCCAGCAGCCAAGGACAGATGAACACTGAAGCTTTCTTT
TRBD1,TRBJ1-4,NA,TRBV9,CASSGQAGGKEKLFF,TGTGCCAGCAGCGGGCAGGCAGGGGGCAAGGAAAAACTGTTTTTT
NA,TRBJ1-5,NA,TRBV28,CASSSGGTGNQPQHF,TGTGCCAGCAGTTCCGGGGGGACGGGCAATCAGCCCCAGCATTTT
NA,TRBJ2-4,NA,TRBV28,CASNNRAPKNIQYF,TGTGCCAGCAACAACAGGGCCCCCAAAAACATTCAGTACTTC
NA,TRBJ2-7,NA,TRBV7-3,CASSSAYEQYF,TGTGCCAGCAGCTCCGCCTACGAGCAGTACTTC
NA,TRBJ2-1,NA,TRBV5-1,CASSQRGYNEQFF,TGCGCCAGCAGCCAAAGGGGTTACAATGAGCAGTTCTTC
NA,TRBJ1-1,NA,TRBV7-9,CASSLDPRTEAFF,TGTGCCAGCAGCTTAGATCCGCGGACTGAAGCTTTCTTT
NA,TRBJ2-1,NA,TRBV19,CATREREQFF,TGTGCCACCCGTGAGCGGGAGCAGTTCTTC
NA,TRBJ2-7,NA,TRBV21-1,CASSKLPGLGEQYF,TGTGCCAGCAGCAAACTCCCGGGACTTGGCGAGCAGTACTTC
TRBD1,TRBJ1-2,NA,TRBV19,CASSQQQGAGGGYTF,TGTGCCAGTAGCCAACAACAGGGGGCCGGAGGTGGCTACACCTTC
NA,TRBJ2-2,NA,TRBV27,CASSFAAPGRYTGELFF,TGTGCCAGCAGTTTTGCCGCGCCGGGAAGGTACACCGGGGAGCTGTTTTTT
TRBD1,TRBJ1-1,NA,TRBV6-6,CASTPGQGATEAFF,TGTGCCAGCACCCCGGGACAGGGGGCCACTGAAGCTTTCTTT
TRBD1,TRBJ2-7,NA,TRBV6-2/TRBV6-3,CASSGIRDRESEQYF,TGTGCCAGCAGCGGTATCCGGGACAGGGAATCCGAGCAGTACTTC
NA,TRBJ1-2,NA,TRBV18,CASSPSREDGYTF,TGTGCCAGCTCACCCTCCCGGGAAGATGGCTACACCTTC
NA,TRBJ1-1,NA,TRBV12-3/TRBV12-4,CASNDKNTEAFF,TGTGCCAGCAACGACAAGAACACTGAAGCTTTCTTT
NA,TRBJ2-1,NA,TRBV24-1,CATSETSGGSEQFF,TGTGCCACCAGTGAGACCTCTGGGGGGAGTGAGCAGTTCTTC
TRBD2,TRBJ2-7,NA,TRBV5-1,CASRGSGGSEQYF,TGCGCCAGCAGAGGTAGCGGGGGGAGCGAGCAGTACTTC
TRBD1,TRBJ1-2,NA,TRBV18,CASSHSGQTGYGYTF,TGTGCCAGCTCCCATTCGGGACAGACGGGCTATGGCTACACCTTC
NA,TRBJ1-1,once,TRBV11-1,CASIPAQERKTEAFF,TGTGCCAGCATCCCCGCACAGGAAAGGAAGACTGAAGCTTTCTTT
NA,TRBJ2-7,NA,TRBV24-1,CATSDLQGEQYF,TGTGCCACCAGTGATTTACAGGGCGAGCAGTACTTC
NA,TRBJ2-2,NA,TRBV7-6,CASSLGPGELFF,TGTGCCAGCAGCTTAGGGCCCGGGGAGCTGTTTTTT
NA,TRBJ2-7,NA,TRBV5-6,CASSLIAGEFYEQYF,TGTGCCAGCAGCTTGATCGCCGGGGAATTTTACGAGCAGTACTTC
NA,TRBJ2-5,NA,TRBV6-5,CASSLSRQAQGTQYF,TGTGCCAGCAGTTTGTCCCGACAGGCCCAGGGGACCCAGTACTTC